This T cell receptor (beta chain) emerged from a study of blood T cell repertoires in COVID-19. Measured with immunoSEQ multiplex PCR; TCRdb has only the in-frame clones, and not every one. The top ten clones hold approximately 1.5% of a sample with about 300,000 clones, about nine tenths of them seen once. CDR3 length equals 15 residues. Trimming cost V 6 bases and J 3 bases; bases outside gene matches: 9. The germline V gene encodes CDR1 MNHNS and CDR2 SASEGT. The chain links TRBV6-1 to TRBJ2-7, with 9 bases fitting TRBD2. The sample comprised PBMCs or T cells enriched from blood (not recorded which). The clonotype originates from a woman between 35 and 50 years old who had recovered from COVID-19. Written as DNA, the CDR3 is TGTGCCAGCAGACCCCCGATGACTAGCGGCTACGAGCAGTACTTC. This translates into CASRPPMTSGYEQYF.